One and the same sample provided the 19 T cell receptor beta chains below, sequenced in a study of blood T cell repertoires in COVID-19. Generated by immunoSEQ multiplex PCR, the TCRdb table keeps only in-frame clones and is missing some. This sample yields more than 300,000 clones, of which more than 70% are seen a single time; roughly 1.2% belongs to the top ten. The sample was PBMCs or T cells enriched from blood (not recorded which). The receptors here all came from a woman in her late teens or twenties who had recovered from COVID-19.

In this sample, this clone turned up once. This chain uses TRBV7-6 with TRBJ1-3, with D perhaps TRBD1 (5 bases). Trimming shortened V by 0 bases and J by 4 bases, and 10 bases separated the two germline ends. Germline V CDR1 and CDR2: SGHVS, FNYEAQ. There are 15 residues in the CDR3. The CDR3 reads CASSLAVGAGNTIYF. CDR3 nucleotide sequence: TGTGCCAGCAGCTTAGCGGTAGGGGCCGGAAACACCATATATTTT.

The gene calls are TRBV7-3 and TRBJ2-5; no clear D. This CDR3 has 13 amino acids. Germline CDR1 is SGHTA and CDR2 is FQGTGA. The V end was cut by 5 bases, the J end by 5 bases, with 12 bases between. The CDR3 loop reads CASSPWPYETQYF. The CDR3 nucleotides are TGTGCCAGCAGCCCTTGGCCTTATGAGACCCAGTACTTC. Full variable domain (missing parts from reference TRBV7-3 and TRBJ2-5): GAGVSQTPSNKVTEKGKYVELRCDPISGHTALYWYRQSLGQGPEFLIYFQGTGAADDSGLPNDRFFAVRPEGSVSTLKIQRTERGDSAVYLCASSPWPYETQYFGPGTRLLVL.

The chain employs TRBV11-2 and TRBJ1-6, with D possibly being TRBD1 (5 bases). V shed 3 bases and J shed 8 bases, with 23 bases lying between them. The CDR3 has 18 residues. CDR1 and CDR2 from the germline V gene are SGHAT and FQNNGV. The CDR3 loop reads CASSFLREDDRGDSPLHF. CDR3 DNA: TGTGCCAGCAGCTTCCTACGGGAGGATGATCGAGGGGATTCACCCCTCCACTTT.

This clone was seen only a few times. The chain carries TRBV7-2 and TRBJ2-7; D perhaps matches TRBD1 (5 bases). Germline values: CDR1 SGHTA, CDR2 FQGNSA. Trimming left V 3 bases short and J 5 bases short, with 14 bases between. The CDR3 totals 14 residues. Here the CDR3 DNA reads TGTGCCAGCAGCTTTTCAGGGATGGGGAACGAGCAGTACTTC. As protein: CASSFSGMGNEQYF.

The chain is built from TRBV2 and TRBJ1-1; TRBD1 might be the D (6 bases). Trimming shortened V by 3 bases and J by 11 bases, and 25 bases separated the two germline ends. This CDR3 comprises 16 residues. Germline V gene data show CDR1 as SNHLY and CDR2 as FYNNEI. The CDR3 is CASSDLGGAEKPWAFF. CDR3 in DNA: TGTGCCAGCAGTGATCTGGGGGGGGCGGAGAAACCGTGGGCTTTCTTT.

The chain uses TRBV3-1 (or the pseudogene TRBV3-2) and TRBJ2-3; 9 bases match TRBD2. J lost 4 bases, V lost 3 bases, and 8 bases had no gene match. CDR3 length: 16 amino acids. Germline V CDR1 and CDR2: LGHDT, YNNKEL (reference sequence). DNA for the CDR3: TGTGCCAGCAGCCATAGTAGCGGGGGAGGGGCAGATACGCAGTATTTT. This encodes CASSHSSGGGADTQYF.

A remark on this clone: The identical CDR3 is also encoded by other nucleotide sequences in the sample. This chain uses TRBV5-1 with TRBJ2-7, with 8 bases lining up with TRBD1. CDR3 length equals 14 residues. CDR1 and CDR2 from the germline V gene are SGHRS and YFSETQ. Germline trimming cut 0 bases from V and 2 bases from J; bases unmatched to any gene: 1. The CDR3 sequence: CASSLGTGTYEQYF. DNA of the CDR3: TGCGCCAGCAGCTTGGGGACAGGGACCTACGAGCAGTACTTC.

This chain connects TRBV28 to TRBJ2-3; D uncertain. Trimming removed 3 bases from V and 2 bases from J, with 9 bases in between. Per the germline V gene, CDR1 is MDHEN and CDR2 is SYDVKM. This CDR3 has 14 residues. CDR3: CASSFRGSTDTQYF. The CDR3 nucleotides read TGTGCCAGCAGTTTCCGAGGATCCACAGATACGCAGTATTTT.

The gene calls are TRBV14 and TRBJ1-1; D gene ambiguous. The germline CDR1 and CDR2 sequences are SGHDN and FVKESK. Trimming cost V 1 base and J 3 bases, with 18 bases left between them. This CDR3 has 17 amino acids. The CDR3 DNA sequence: TGTGCCAGCAGCCAAGCCCCCGCCTCTAACTGGTACACTGAAGCTTTCTTT. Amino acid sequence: CASSQAPASNWYTEAFF.

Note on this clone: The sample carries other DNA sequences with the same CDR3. As DNA, the CDR3 is TGTGCCTGGAGCGCCGGGGGGAGCAATCAGCCCCAGCATTTT. This gives the protein CAWSAGGSNQPQHF. This rearrangement joins TRBV30 to TRBJ1-5; possible D gene TRBD1, 5 bases. Between the trimmed V and J ends, which lost 3 bases and 1 base, there was a span of 10 bases. The V gene's germline CDR1 is GTSNPN and CDR2 SVGIG (reference sequence). The CDR3 contains 14 residues.

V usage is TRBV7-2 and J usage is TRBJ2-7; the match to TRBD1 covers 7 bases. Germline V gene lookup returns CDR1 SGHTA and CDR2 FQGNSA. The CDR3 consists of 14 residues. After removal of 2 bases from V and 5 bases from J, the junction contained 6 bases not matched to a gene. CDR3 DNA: TGTGCCAGCAGCTTACAGGGGGTACCTGACGAGCAGTACTTC. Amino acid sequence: CASSLQGVPDEQYF.

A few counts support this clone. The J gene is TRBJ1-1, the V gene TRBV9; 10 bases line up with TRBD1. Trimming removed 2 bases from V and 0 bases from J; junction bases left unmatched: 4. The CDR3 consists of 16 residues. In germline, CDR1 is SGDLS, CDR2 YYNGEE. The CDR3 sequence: CASSVRDRGMNTEAFF. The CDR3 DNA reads TGTGCCAGCAGCGTCCGGGACAGGGGTATGAACACTGAAGCTTTCTTT.

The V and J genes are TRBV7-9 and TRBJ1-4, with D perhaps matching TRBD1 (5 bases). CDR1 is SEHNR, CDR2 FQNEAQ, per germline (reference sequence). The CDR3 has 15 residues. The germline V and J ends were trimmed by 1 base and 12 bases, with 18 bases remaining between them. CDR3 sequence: CASSLVRSPGAELFF. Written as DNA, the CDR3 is TGTGCCAGCAGCTTAGTACGCTCCCCTGGGGCCGAACTGTTTTTT.

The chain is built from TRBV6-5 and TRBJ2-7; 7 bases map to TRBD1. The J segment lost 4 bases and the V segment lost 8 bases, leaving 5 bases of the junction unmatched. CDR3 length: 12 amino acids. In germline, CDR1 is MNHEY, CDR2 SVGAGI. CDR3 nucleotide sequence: TGTGCCAGCTGGGACAGACTTTACGAGCAGTACTTC. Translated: CASWDRLYEQYF.

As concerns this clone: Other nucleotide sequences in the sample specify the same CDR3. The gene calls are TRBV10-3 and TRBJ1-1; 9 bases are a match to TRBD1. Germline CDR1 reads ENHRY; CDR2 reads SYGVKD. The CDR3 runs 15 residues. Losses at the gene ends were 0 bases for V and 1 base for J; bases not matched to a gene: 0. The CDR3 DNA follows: TGTGCCATCAGTGAGTCGACAGGGGGGAACACTGAAGCTTTCTTT. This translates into CAISESTGGNTEAFF.

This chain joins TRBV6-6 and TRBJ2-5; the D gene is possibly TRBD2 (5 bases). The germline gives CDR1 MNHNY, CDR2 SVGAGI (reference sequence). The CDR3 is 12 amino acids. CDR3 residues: CATTGGLETQYF. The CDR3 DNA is TGTGCAACTACCGGCGGGCTAGAGACCCAGTACTTC.

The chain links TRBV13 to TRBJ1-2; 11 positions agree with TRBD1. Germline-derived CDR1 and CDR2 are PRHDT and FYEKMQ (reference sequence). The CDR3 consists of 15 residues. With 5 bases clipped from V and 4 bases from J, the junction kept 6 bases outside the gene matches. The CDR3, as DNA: TGTGCCAGCAGCCCCGGGACAGGGGGTCCCTATGGCTACACCTTC. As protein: CASSPGTGGPYGYTF.

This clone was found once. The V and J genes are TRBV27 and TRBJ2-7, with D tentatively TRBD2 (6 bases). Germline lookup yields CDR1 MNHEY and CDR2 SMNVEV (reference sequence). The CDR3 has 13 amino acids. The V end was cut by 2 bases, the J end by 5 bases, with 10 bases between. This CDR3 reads CASSLRGSHEQYF. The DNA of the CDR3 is TGTGCCAGCAGTTTACGGGGGTCCCACGAGCAGTACTTC.

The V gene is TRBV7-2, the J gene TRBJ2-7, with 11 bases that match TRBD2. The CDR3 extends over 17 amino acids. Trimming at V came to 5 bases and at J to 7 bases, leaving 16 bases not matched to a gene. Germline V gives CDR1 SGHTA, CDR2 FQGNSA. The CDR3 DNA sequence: TGTGCCAGCAGCCCTACCGAGACTAGCGGGGCCGCGAGGGAGCAGTACTTC. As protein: CASSPTETSGAAREQYF. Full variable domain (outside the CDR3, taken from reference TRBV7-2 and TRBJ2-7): GAGVSQSPSNKVTEKGKDVELRCDPISGHTALYWYRQSLGQGLEFLIYFQGNSAPDKSGLPSDRFSAERTGGSVSTLTIQRTQQEDSAVYLCASSPTETSGAAREQYFGPGTRLTVT.